This is a list of T cell receptor beta chains from one sample in a study of cytomegalovirus exposure and HLA in healthy donors. Assay used: immunoSEQ multiplex PCR; TCRdb lists only in-frame clones, some missing. The sample consists of about 74,000 clones, over 85% of them appearing once. Material for sequencing was PBMCs. These receptors were taken from a man aged 18-30 years in good health and CMV-seropositive. The CDR3 runs from the conserved cysteine through the conserved F or W. The order of the fields is J gene, clone size, D gene, V gene, CDR3 protein, CDR3 DNA. A D gene is named only where the DNA matches it firmly. Not every row has a clone size; where given, it reads once, few, many or a size class.

j_gene: TRBJ1-1; abundance: -; d_gene: -; v_gene: TRBV5-6; CDR3aa: CASSLARGKAFF; CDR3nt: TGTGCCAGCAGCTTGGCTCGGGGTAAGGCTTTCTTT
j_gene: TRBJ2-2; abundance: once; d_gene: TRBD2; v_gene: TRBV2; CDR3aa: CAGAGGNTGELFF; CDR3nt: TGTGCCGGGGCGGGGGGGAACACCGGGGAGCTGTTTTTT
j_gene: TRBJ2-1; abundance: -; d_gene: TRBD2; v_gene: TRBV19; CDR3aa: CASSSQAGGSGEQFF; CDR3nt: TGTGCCAGTAGTAGTCAAGCGGGAGGGTCAGGAGAGCAGTTCTTC
j_gene: TRBJ2-5; abundance: -; d_gene: TRBD2; v_gene: TRBV6-5; CDR3aa: CASSVTGGERETQYF; CDR3nt: TGTGCCAGCAGCGTTACCGGGGGGGAGAGAGAGACCCAGTACTTC
j_gene: TRBJ1-3; abundance: -; d_gene: -; v_gene: TRBV5-6; CDR3aa: CASSLAWPLSGNTIYF; CDR3nt: TGTGCCAGCAGCTTGGCATGGCCGCTCTCTGGAAACACCATATATTTT
j_gene: TRBJ2-1; abundance: -; d_gene: -; v_gene: TRBV5-6; CDR3aa: CASSLGRFSYNEQFF; CDR3nt: TGTGCCAGCAGCTTGGGGAGGTTCTCCTACAATGAGCAGTTCTTC
j_gene: TRBJ2-5; abundance: -; d_gene: -; v_gene: TRBV11-1; CDR3aa: CASSLAAFQETQYF; CDR3nt: TGTGCCAGCAGCTTAGCGGCATTCCAAGAGACCCAGTACTTC
j_gene: TRBJ2-7; abundance: once; d_gene: -; v_gene: TRBV9; CDR3aa: CASSAHESSYEQYF; CDR3nt: TGTGCCAGCAGCGCTCACGAGTCTTCCTACGAGCAGTACTTC
j_gene: TRBJ2-3; abundance: -; d_gene: -; v_gene: TRBV11-2; CDR3aa: CASSPVTDTQYF; CDR3nt: TGTGCCAGCAGCCCAGTGACAGATACGCAGTATTTT
j_gene: TRBJ1-2; abundance: -; d_gene: -; v_gene: TRBV9; CDR3aa: CASRGHLPGYTF; CDR3nt: TGTGCCAGCAGGGGACACTTGCCGGGCTACACCTTC
j_gene: TRBJ2-1; abundance: -; d_gene: TRBD2; v_gene: TRBV15; CDR3aa: CATSRGTGGGNEQFF; CDR3nt: TGTGCCACCAGCAGAGGGACGGGAGGTGGTAATGAGCAGTTCTTC
j_gene: TRBJ2-5; abundance: -; d_gene: TRBD2; v_gene: TRBV11-3; CDR3aa: CASSSRGGRARGETQYF; CDR3nt: TGTGCCAGCAGCTCACGGGGCGGGAGGGCCAGGGGAGAGACCCAGTACTTC
j_gene: TRBJ1-5; abundance: -; d_gene: -; v_gene: TRBV6-1; CDR3aa: CASKRQYNQPQHF; CDR3nt: TGTGCCAGCAAAAGACAGTACAATCAGCCCCAGCATTTT
j_gene: TRBJ2-1; abundance: -; d_gene: TRBD1; v_gene: TRBV10-3; CDR3aa: CAISAPGQGIYNEQFF; CDR3nt: TGTGCCATCAGTGCCCCGGGACAGGGGATTTACAATGAGCAGTTCTTC
j_gene: TRBJ1-5; abundance: -; d_gene: -; v_gene: TRBV7-9; CDR3aa: CASSPTEPAQPQHF; CDR3nt: TGTGCCAGCAGCCCGACAGAGCCGGCTCAGCCCCAGCATTTT
j_gene: TRBJ2-1; abundance: -; d_gene: -; v_gene: TRBV7-9; CDR3aa: CASSLALEADEQFF; CDR3nt: TGTGCCAGCAGCTTAGCGCTGGAGGCGGATGAGCAGTTCTTC
j_gene: TRBJ1-1; abundance: -; d_gene: TRBD1; v_gene: TRBV2; CDR3aa: CASSGTGEFAEAFF; CDR3nt: TGTGCCAGCAGCGGGACAGGGGAATTCGCTGAAGCTTTCTTT
j_gene: TRBJ1-5; abundance: -; d_gene: -; v_gene: TRBV19; CDR3aa: CASSIDPGYSNQPQHF; CDR3nt: TGTGCCAGTAGTATAGATCCGGGTTATAGCAATCAGCCCCAGCATTTT
j_gene: TRBJ2-1; abundance: -; d_gene: TRBD2; v_gene: TRBV5-6; CDR3aa: CASSLGGGLAGGNEQFF; CDR3nt: TGTGCCAGCAGCTTGGGAGGTGGACTAGCGGGAGGTAATGAGCAGTTCTTC
j_gene: TRBJ2-3; abundance: once; d_gene: TRBD2; v_gene: TRBV29-1; CDR3aa: CSVEDTSGTSGRDTQYF; CDR3nt: TGCAGCGTTGAAGATACCTCCGGGACTAGCGGAAGAGATACGCAGTATTTT
j_gene: TRBJ2-7; abundance: -; d_gene: -; v_gene: TRBV19; CDR3aa: CASSAERDWTDEQYF; CDR3nt: TGTGCCAGTAGTGCGGAGCGGGATTGGACAGACGAGCAGTACTTC
j_gene: TRBJ2-1; abundance: -; d_gene: TRBD2; v_gene: TRBV10-2; CDR3aa: CASRGGTSGREGRYNEQFF; CDR3nt: TGCGCCAGCAGGGGAGGGACTAGCGGGAGGGAGGGGCGTTACAATGAGCAGTTCTTC
j_gene: TRBJ2-3; abundance: once; d_gene: TRBD2; v_gene: TRBV5-4; CDR3aa: CASSLGTSGRANTQYF; CDR3nt: TGTGCCAGCAGCTTGGGGACTAGCGGGAGGGCCAATACGCAGTATTTT
j_gene: TRBJ1-5; abundance: -; d_gene: TRBD1; v_gene: TRBV6-5; CDR3aa: CASSQQGVGQPQHF; CDR3nt: TGTGCCAGCAGTCAACAGGGGGTCGGTCAGCCCCAGCATTTT
j_gene: TRBJ2-7; abundance: -; d_gene: -; v_gene: TRBV6-5; CDR3aa: CASSETGSYEQYF; CDR3nt: TGTGCCAGCAGTGAGACAGGAAGCTACGAGCAGTACTTC
j_gene: TRBJ1-5; abundance: -; d_gene: TRBD1; v_gene: TRBV2; CDR3aa: CASSGRDSQSNQPQHF; CDR3nt: TGTGCCAGCAGTGGGAGGGACAGCCAGAGCAATCAGCCCCAGCATTTT
j_gene: TRBJ2-6; abundance: once; d_gene: -; v_gene: TRBV25-1; CDR3aa: CASSLEEWSSGANVLTF; CDR3nt: TGTGCCAGCAGTCTGGAGGAGTGGAGCTCTGGGGCCAACGTCCTGACTTTC
j_gene: TRBJ1-1; abundance: -; d_gene: -; v_gene: TRBV28; CDR3aa: CASSPGGSNTEAFF; CDR3nt: TGTGCCAGCAGCCCAGGTGGTTCGAACACTGAAGCTTTCTTT
j_gene: TRBJ2-3; abundance: -; d_gene: -; v_gene: TRBV6-5; CDR3aa: CASSSPAGATDTQYF; CDR3nt: TGTGCCAGCAGTTCCCCGGCAGGGGCCACAGATACGCAGTATTTT
j_gene: TRBJ2-7; abundance: -; d_gene: TRBD1; v_gene: TRBV7-3; CDR3aa: CATGVTGETYEQYF; CDR3nt: TGTGCCACCGGAGTGACAGGGGAAACCTACGAGCAGTACTTC
j_gene: TRBJ2-1; abundance: -; d_gene: TRBD2; v_gene: TRBV5-1; CDR3aa: CASSTRRTSVRGNEQFF; CDR3nt: TGCGCCAGCAGCACCCGCCGGACTAGCGTGAGGGGCAATGAGCAGTTCTTC
j_gene: TRBJ1-1; abundance: -; d_gene: TRBD1; v_gene: TRBV5-1; CDR3aa: CASTPTGTVMNTEAFF; CDR3nt: TGCGCCAGCACTCCTACCGGGACAGTCATGAACACTGAAGCTTTCTTT
j_gene: TRBJ2-7; abundance: -; d_gene: -; v_gene: TRBV7-8; CDR3aa: CASSLAVRDTRYEQYF; CDR3nt: TGTGCCAGCAGCTTAGCGGTCCGAGACACCCGATACGAGCAGTACTTC
j_gene: TRBJ1-3; abundance: -; d_gene: -; v_gene: TRBV28; CDR3aa: CASRSPRSRGNTIYF; CDR3nt: TGTGCCAGCAGATCTCCGCGGTCCCGAGGAAACACCATATATTTT
j_gene: TRBJ2-6; abundance: -; d_gene: TRBD2; v_gene: TRBV5-5; CDR3aa: CASSPSGGLHSGANVLTF; CDR3nt: TGTGCCAGCAGCCCATCGGGGGGGTTACACTCTGGGGCCAACGTCCTGACTTTC
j_gene: TRBJ2-7; abundance: -; d_gene: -; v_gene: TRBV15; CDR3aa: CATSAGQWAYEQYF; CDR3nt: TGTGCCACCAGCGCTGGACAGTGGGCCTACGAGCAGTACTTC
j_gene: TRBJ1-6; abundance: -; d_gene: TRBD1; v_gene: TRBV5-1; CDR3aa: CASSPDRRDNSPLHF; CDR3nt: TGCGCCAGCAGCCCGGACAGGAGAGATAATTCACCCCTCCACTTT
j_gene: TRBJ2-3; abundance: -; d_gene: -; v_gene: TRBV2; CDR3aa: CASSERTYTDTQYF; CDR3nt: TGTGCCAGCAGTGAGAGGACTTACACAGATACGCAGTATTTT
j_gene: TRBJ2-3; abundance: -; d_gene: TRBD2; v_gene: TRBV7-9; CDR3aa: CASSLLAVTSTDTQYF; CDR3nt: TGTGCCAGCAGCTTACTAGCGGTAACTAGCACAGATACGCAGTATTTT
j_gene: TRBJ2-7; abundance: -; d_gene: TRBD2; v_gene: TRBV11-1; CDR3aa: CASSFGLAGGDEQYF; CDR3nt: TGTGCCAGCAGCTTCGGACTAGCGGGAGGGGACGAGCAGTACTTC
j_gene: TRBJ2-2; abundance: -; d_gene: -; v_gene: TRBV30; CDR3aa: CACYAGELFF; CDR3nt: TGTGCCTGCTATGCCGGGGAGCTGTTTTTT
j_gene: TRBJ2-5; abundance: -; d_gene: -; v_gene: TRBV11-2; CDR3aa: CASSARPTQGETQYF; CDR3nt: TGTGCCAGCAGCGCCCGTCCAACCCAGGGGGAGACCCAGTACTTC
j_gene: TRBJ1-1; abundance: -; d_gene: -; v_gene: TRBV11-3; CDR3aa: CASSLSRGGRAEAFF; CDR3nt: TGTGCCAGCAGCTTATCCCGGGGCGGGAGGGCGGAAGCTTTCTTT
j_gene: TRBJ1-2; abundance: -; d_gene: -; v_gene: TRBV19; CDR3aa: CASSLARGNYGYTF; CDR3nt: TGTGCCAGTAGTCTAGCCCGAGGGAACTATGGCTACACCTTC
j_gene: TRBJ2-2; abundance: -; d_gene: -; v_gene: TRBV4-1; CDR3aa: CASSHPRDSGGTGELFF; CDR3nt: TGCGCCAGCAGCCACCCTAGGGACTCCGGTGGGACCGGGGAGCTGTTTTTT
j_gene: TRBJ2-3; abundance: -; d_gene: TRBD2; v_gene: TRBV6-6; CDR3aa: CASRRGGDTQYF; CDR3nt: TGTGCCAGCAGACGGGGGGGAGATACGCAGTATTTT
j_gene: TRBJ1-4; abundance: -; d_gene: -; v_gene: TRBV28; CDR3aa: CASSFAREDEKLFF; CDR3nt: TGTGCCAGCAGCTTCGCGAGGGAAGATGAAAAACTGTTTTTT
j_gene: TRBJ2-7; abundance: -; d_gene: -; v_gene: TRBV7-9; CDR3aa: CASSNLDRVYEQYF; CDR3nt: TGTGCCAGCAGCAACCTTGATCGCGTCTACGAGCAGTACTTC
j_gene: TRBJ2-5; abundance: -; d_gene: TRBD2; v_gene: TRBV5-5; CDR3aa: CASSLLAGGGETQYF; CDR3nt: TGTGCCAGCAGCCTACTAGCGGGAGGAGGGGAGACCCAGTACTTC
j_gene: TRBJ2-1; abundance: once; d_gene: -; v_gene: TRBV28; CDR3aa: CASSFSSGAYNEQFF; CDR3nt: TGTGCCAGCAGTTTCAGTAGCGGTGCCTACAATGAGCAGTTCTTC
j_gene: TRBJ2-7; abundance: -; d_gene: -; v_gene: TRBV7-6; CDR3aa: CASSIWTDYEQYF; CDR3nt: TGTGCCAGCAGCATTTGGACAGACTACGAGCAGTACTTC
j_gene: TRBJ2-3; abundance: -; d_gene: -; v_gene: TRBV6-1; CDR3aa: CASEVSADTDTQYF; CDR3nt: TGTGCCTCCGAGGTGTCGGCAGACACAGATACGCAGTATTTT